This TCR beta chain was profiled in a study of blood T cell repertoires in COVID-19. Study overall: T cells, B-cell-depleted T cells, or PBMCs supplied cDNA or gDNA.

Cohort assignment relied on participant-reported clinical history. Authors' methods: The assay estimated nucleated cells by amplifying reference gene primers. Only in-frame clones appear in the TCRdb table, and some are missing; sequencing was by immunoSEQ multiplex PCR. That table supplies the V and J calls and clone size; D and trimming were determined from the DNA. This sample has 400,000 or so clones, with 80% to 90% found just once. The germline V gene encodes CDR1 MDHEN and CDR2 SYDVKM. The CDR3 contains 13 residues. V dropped 5 bases and J dropped 9; count of bases not matched to a gene: 7. The rearrangement joins TRBV28 to TRBJ1-5, with 7 positions matching TRBD1. The receptor's source is a man under 40 who had recovered from COVID-19. The sequenced material came from PBMCs or T cells enriched from blood (not recorded which). CDR3 amino acids: CASSKDRDLPQHF. The CDR3 DNA sequence: TGTGCCAGCAGTAAAGACAGGGACCTGCCCCAGCATTTT.